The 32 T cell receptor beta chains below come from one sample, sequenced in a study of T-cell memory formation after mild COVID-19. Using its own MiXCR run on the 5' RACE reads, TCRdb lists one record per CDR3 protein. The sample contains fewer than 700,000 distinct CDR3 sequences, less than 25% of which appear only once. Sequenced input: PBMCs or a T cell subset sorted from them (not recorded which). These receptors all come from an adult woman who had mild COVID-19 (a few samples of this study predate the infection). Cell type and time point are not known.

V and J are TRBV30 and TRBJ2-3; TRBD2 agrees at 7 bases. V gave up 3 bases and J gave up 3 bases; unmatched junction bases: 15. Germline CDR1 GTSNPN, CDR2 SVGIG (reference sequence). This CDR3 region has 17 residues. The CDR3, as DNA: TGTGCCTGGAGAATGCTAAAGACTAGCCGGCTGACAGATACGCAGTATTTT. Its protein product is CAWRMLKTSRLTDTQYF.

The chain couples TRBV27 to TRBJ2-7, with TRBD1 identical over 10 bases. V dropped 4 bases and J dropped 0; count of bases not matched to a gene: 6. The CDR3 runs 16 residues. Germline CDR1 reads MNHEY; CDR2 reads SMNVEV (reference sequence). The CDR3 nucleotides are TGTGCCAGCAGTTGGACAGGGGGGCTTAGCTCCTACGAGCAGTACTTC. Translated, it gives CASSWTGGLSSYEQYF.

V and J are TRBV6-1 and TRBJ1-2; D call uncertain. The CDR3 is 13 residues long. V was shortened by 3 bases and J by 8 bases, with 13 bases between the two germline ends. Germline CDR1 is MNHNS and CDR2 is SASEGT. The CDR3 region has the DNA TGTGCCAGCAGTGACGGACCGGCCGGCGGCTACACCTTC. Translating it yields CASSDGPAGGYTF.

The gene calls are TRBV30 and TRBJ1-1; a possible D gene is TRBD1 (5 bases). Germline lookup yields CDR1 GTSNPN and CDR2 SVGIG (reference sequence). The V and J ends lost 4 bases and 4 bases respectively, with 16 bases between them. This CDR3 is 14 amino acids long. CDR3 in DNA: TGTGCCTGGACCACTCAGGGTGCGACCACTGAAGCTTTCTTT. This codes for CAWTTQGATTEAFF.

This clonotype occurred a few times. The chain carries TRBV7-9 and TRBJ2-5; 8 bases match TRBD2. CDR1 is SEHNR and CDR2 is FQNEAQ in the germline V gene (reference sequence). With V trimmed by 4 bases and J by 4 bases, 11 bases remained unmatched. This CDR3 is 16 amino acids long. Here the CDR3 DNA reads TGTGCCAGCAGCTCGATAGCGGGGCCAGGGCTAGAGACCCAGTACTTC. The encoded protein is CASSSIAGPGLETQYF.

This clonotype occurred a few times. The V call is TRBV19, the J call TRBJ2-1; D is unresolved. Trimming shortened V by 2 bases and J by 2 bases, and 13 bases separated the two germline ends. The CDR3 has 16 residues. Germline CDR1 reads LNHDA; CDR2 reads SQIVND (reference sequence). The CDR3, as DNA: TGTGCCAGTAGTATACATTCGGCTAACCCCTACAATGAGCAGTTCTTC. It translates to CASSIHSANPYNEQFF.

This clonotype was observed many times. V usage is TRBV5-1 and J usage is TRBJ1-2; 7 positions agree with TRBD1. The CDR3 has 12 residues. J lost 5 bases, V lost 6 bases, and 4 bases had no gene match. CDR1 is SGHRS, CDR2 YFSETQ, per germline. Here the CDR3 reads CASKAGGYGYTF. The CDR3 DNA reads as TGCGCCAGCAAGGCAGGGGGTTATGGCTACACCTTC.

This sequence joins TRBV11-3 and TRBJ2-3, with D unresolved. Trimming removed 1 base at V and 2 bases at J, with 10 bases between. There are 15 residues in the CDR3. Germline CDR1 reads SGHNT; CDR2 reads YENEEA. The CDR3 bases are TGTGCCAGCAGCTTAGGACCGCGGTACACAGATACGCAGTATTTT. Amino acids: CASSLGPRYTDTQYF.

The CDR3 DNA is TGCAGTGCTTATACAGGGTTGCAGTACTTC. Encoded protein: CSAYTGLQYF. This sequence joins TRBV20-1 and TRBJ2-7; weak D call: TRBD1 (6 bases). Looked up from germline, CDR1 is DFQATT and CDR2 is SNEGSKA (reference sequence). Trimming pared 5 bases from V and 9 bases from J, leaving 11 bases between. This CDR3 spans 10 amino acids.

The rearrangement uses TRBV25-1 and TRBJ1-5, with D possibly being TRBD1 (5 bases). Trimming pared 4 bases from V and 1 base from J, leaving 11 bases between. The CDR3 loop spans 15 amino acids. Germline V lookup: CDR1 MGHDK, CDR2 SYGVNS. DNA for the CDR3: TGTGCCAGCAGTGCGGAGGGGAGCAGCAATCAGCCCCAGCATTTT. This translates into CASSAEGSSNQPQHF.

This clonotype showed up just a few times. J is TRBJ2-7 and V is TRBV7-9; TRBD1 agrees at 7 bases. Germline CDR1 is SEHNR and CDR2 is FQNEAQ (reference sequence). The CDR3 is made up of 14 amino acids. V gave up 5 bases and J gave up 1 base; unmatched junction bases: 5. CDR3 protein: CASSIRDRSYEQYF. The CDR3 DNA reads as TGTGCCAGCAGCATCCGGGACAGATCCTACGAGCAGTACTTC.

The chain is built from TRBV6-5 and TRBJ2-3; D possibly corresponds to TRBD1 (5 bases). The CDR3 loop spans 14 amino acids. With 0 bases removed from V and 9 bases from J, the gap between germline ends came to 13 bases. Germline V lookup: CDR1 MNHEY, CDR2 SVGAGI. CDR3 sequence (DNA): TGTGCCAGCAGTTACTCCCGGACCCAGGGAACGCAGTATTTT. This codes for CASSYSRTQGTQYF.

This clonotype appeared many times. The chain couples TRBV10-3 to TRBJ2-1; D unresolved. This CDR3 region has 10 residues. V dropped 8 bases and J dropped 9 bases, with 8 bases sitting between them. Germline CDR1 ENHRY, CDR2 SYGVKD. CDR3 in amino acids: CAIGRTEQFF. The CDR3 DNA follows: TGTGCCATCGGACGGACTGAGCAGTTCTTC.

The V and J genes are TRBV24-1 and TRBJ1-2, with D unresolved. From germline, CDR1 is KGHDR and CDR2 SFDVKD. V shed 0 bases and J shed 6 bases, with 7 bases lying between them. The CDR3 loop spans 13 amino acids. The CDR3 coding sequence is TGTGCCACCAGTGATTTGGGGTCTCATGGCTACACCTTC. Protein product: CATSDLGSHGYTF.

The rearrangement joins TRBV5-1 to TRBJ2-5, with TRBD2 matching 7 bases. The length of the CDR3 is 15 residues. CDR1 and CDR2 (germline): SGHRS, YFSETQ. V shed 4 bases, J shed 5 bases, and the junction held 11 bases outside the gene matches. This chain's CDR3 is CASSMGRDYRETQYF. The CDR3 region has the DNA TGCGCCAGCAGCATGGGACGGGACTACCGTGAGACCCAGTACTTC.

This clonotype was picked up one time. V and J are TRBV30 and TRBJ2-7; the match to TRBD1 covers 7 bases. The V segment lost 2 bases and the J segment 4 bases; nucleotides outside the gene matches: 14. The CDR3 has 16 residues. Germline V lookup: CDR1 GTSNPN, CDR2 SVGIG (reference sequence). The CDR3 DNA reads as TGTGCCTGGAGTATGGCGCTGCCGGGACAGCCTTACGAGCAGTACTTC. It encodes CAWSMALPGQPYEQYF.

The CDR3 DNA follows: TGTGCCAGCAGCTTACGGGGGCTTGGCCAAGAGACCCAGTACTTC. This translates into CASSLRGLGQETQYF. This chain joins TRBV11-3 and TRBJ2-5; D may be TRBD1 or TRBD2 (6 bases each). V lost 2 bases to trimming and J lost 1 base, with 11 bases between them. Germline loops: CDR1 SGHNT, CDR2 YENEEA. The CDR3 covers 15 residues.

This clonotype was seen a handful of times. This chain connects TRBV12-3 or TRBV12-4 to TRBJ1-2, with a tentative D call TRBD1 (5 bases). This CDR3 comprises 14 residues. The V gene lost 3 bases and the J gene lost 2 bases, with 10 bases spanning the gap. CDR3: CASSLWSGNYGYTF. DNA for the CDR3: TGTGCCAGCAGTTTGTGGTCAGGGAACTATGGCTACACCTTC.

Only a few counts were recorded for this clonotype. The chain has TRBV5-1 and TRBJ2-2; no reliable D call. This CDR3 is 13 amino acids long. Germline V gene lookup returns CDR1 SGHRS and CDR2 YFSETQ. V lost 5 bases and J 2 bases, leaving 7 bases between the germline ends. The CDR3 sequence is CASRVDNTGELFF. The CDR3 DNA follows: TGCGCCAGCAGGGTGGATAACACCGGGGAGCTGTTTTTT.

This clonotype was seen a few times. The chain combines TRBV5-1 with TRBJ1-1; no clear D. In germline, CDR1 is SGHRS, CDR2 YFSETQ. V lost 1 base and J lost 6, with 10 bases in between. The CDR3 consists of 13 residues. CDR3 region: CASSLSIISEAFF. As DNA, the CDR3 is TGCGCCAGCAGCTTGTCAATTATCTCTGAAGCTTTCTTT.

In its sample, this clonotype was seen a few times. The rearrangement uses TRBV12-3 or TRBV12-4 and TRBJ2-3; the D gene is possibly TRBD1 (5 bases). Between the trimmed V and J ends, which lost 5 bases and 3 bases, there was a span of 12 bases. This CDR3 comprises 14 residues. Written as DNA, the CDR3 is TGTGCCAGCAGTCCCCGTAAGGGGACAGATACGCAGTATTTT. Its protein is CASSPRKGTDTQYF.

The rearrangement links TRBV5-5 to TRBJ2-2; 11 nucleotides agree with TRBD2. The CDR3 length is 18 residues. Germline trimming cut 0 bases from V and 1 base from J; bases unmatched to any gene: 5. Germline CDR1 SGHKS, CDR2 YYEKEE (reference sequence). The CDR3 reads CASSLGLAGLLNTGELFF. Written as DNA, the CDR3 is TGTGCCAGCAGCTTGGGACTAGCGGGACTCCTGAACACCGGGGAGCTGTTTTTT. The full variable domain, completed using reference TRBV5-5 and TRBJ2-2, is DAGVTQSPTHLIKTRGQQVTLRCSPISGHKSVSWYQQVLGQGPQFIFQYYEKEERGRGNFPDRFSARQFPNYSSELNVNALLLGDSALYLCASSLGLAGLLNTGELFFGEGSRLTVL.

CDR3 amino acids: CASSGRLLENYNEQFF. Written as DNA, the CDR3 is TGTGCCAGCAGCGGACGACTCCTCGAAAACTACAATGAGCAGTTCTTC. The chain couples TRBV12-3 or TRBV12-4 to TRBJ2-1; D is uncertain. Trimming removed 6 bases at V and 3 bases at J, with 18 bases between. The CDR3 is 16 amino acids.

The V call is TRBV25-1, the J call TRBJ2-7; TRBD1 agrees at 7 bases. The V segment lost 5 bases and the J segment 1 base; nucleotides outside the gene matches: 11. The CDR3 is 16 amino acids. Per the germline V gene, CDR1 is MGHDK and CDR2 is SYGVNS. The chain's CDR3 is CASSKNFRDSSYEQYF. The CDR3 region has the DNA TGTGCCAGCAGTAAAAACTTCCGGGACAGTTCCTACGAGCAGTACTTC.

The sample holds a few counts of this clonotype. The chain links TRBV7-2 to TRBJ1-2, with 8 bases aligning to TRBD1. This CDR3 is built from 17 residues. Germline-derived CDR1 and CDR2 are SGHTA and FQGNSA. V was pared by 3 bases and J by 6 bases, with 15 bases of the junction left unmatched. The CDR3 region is CASSLIETGVRHNGYTF. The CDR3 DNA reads TGTGCCAGCAGCTTGATTGAGACAGGGGTTCGGCACAATGGCTACACCTTC.

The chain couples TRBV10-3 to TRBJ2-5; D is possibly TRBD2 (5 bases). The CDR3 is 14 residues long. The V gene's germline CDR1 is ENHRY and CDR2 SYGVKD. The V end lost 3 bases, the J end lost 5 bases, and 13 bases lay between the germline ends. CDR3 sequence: CAISEPGKVETQYF. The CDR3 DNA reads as TGTGCCATCAGTGAACCCGGGAAGGTTGAGACCCAGTACTTC.

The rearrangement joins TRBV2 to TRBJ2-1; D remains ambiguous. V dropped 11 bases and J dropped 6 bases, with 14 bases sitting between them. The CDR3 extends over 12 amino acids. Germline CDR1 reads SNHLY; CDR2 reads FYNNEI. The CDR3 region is CAFQIWANEQFF. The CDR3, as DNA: TGTGCCTTCCAGATCTGGGCCAATGAGCAGTTCTTC.

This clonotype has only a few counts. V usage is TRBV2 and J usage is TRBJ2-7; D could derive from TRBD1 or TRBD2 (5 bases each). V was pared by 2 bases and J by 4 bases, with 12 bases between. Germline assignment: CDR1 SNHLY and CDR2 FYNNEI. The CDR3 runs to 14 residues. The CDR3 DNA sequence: TGTGCCAGCAGTGAACAGGGAGAGGGGTACGAGCAGTACTTC. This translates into CASSEQGEGYEQYF.

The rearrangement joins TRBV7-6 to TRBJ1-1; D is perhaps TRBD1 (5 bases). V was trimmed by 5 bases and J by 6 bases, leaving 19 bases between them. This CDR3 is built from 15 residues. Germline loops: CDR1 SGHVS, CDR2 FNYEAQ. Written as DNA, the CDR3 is TGTGCCAGCAGCCCAGTGCCGGGACGCGGAGCTGAAGCTTTCTTT. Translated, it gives CASSPVPGRGAEAFF.

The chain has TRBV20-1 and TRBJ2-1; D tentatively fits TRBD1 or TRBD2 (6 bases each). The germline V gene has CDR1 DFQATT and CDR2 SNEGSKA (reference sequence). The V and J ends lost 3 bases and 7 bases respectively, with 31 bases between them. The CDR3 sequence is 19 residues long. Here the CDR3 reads CSASGARPIGGTLVNEQFF. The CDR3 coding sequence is TGCAGTGCTAGTGGCGCACGTCCCATCGGGGGCACCCTGGTGAATGAGCAGTTCTTC.

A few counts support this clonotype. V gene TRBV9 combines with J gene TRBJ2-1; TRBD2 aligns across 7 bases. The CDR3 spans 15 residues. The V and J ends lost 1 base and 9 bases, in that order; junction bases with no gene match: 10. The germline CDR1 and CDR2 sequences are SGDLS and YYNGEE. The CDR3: CASSVPSGSGGEQFF. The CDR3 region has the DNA TGTGCCAGCAGCGTACCTAGCGGAAGTGGTGGTGAGCAGTTCTTC.

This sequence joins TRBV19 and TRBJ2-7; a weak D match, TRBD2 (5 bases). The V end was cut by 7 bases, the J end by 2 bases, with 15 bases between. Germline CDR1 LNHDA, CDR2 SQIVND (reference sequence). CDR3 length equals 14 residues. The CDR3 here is CASKEGRATYEQYF. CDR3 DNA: TGTGCCAGTAAAGAGGGCCGGGCAACCTACGAGCAGTACTTC.